This T cell receptor (beta chain) was identified during a study of shared clonotypes between healthy human individuals. Produced via immunoSEQ multiplex PCR; TCRdb's table is partial and in-frame only. Here the sample spans over 2,000,000 clones, roughly 93% being singletons. Naive CD8 cells were CD45RO-negative, positively selected for CCR7, excluding terminally differentiated effector memory CD45RA+ cells. Germline values: CDR1 SGHAT, CDR2 FQNNGV. With 0 bases removed from V and 6 bases from J, the gap between germline ends came to 16 bases. The CDR3 length is 16 residues. The sequenced sample consisted of naive CD8+ T cells from PBMCs. The source of this sequence is a man between 18 and 35 years old in good health. Some clones in this sample may be carry-over from other donors' samples. The rearrangement uses TRBV11-2 and TRBJ2-3; D perhaps matches TRBD1 (5 bases). CDR3 residues: CASSLDLRVLGDTQYF. CDR3 nucleotide sequence: TGTGCCAGCAGCTTAGATCTCAGGGTCTTAGGTGATACGCAGTATTTT.